The 3 T cell receptor beta chains reported below all come from one sample, sequenced in a study of blood T cell repertoires in COVID-19. Sequencing was performed with immunoSEQ multiplex PCR; in TCRdb, only in-frame clones are kept and a portion is missing. The table has around 140,000 clones, roughly 89% seen once. Sequenced: peripheral blood. The receptors shown here come from a man aged 45-65 years with active or convalescent COVID-19.

The CDR3 DNA follows: TGTGCCAGCAGTGGGAGTCCGGCAGGGGTACGGGGCTACACCTTC. Protein sequence: CASSGSPAGVRGYTF. The V gene is TRBV2, the J gene TRBJ1-2; tentative D call: TRBD1 (6 bases). The CDR3 sequence is 15 residues long. From germline, CDR1 is SNHLY and CDR2 FYNNEI. The ends were cut back, 4 bases at V and 8 bases at J, with 20 bases in the middle.

V and J are TRBV19 and TRBJ2-2; TRBD1 matches at 10 bases. CDR3 length: 16 residues. V dropped 4 bases and J dropped 6; count of bases not matched to a gene: 8. Germline lookup yields CDR1 LNHDA and CDR2 SQIVND (reference sequence). The CDR3 region is CASSKPGTGVSGELFF. In DNA, the CDR3 is TGTGCCAGTAGTAAACCTGGGACAGGGGTTTCCGGGGAGCTGTTTTTT.

This sequence joins TRBV18 and TRBJ1-6; 8 positions agree with TRBD1. The CDR3 loop spans 15 amino acids. Germline V CDR1 and CDR2: KGHSH, LQKENI. Unmatched junction bases numbered 9, after V lost 5 bases and J lost 9 bases. This CDR3 is CASSSSGQGGSPLHF. DNA of the CDR3: TGTGCCAGCTCAAGTTCTGGACAGGGTGGTTCACCCCTCCACTTT.